Given below is one T cell receptor (beta chain) in context. This entry comes from a study of T cell changes during pregnancy in multiple sclerosis. V lost 1 base, J lost 9 bases, and 4 bases lay in between. This CDR3 comprises 11 residues. Germline lookup yields CDR1 SGHTA and CDR2 FQGNSA. The assay was immunoSEQ multiplex PCR, and TCRdb's table has in-frame clones only and misses some. The sample holds 110,000 or so clones, over 85% seen once. The V and J genes are TRBV7-2 and TRBJ2-1, with D unresolved. Specimen: peripheral blood, collected before pregnancy. This clonotype was obtained from a female donor with multiple sclerosis, enrolled in a pregnancy study. CDR3 in amino acids: CASSLEREQFF. The CDR3 DNA is TGTGCCAGCAGCTTAGAGCGTGAGCAGTTCTTC. Using reference TRBV7-2 and TRBJ2-1 for the parts outside the CDR3, the full variable domain is GAGVSQSPSNKVTEKGKDVELRCDPISGHTALYWYRQSLGQGLEFLIYFQGNSAPDKSGLPSDRFSAERTGGSVSTLTIQRTQQEDSAVYLCASSLEREQFFGPGTRLTVL.